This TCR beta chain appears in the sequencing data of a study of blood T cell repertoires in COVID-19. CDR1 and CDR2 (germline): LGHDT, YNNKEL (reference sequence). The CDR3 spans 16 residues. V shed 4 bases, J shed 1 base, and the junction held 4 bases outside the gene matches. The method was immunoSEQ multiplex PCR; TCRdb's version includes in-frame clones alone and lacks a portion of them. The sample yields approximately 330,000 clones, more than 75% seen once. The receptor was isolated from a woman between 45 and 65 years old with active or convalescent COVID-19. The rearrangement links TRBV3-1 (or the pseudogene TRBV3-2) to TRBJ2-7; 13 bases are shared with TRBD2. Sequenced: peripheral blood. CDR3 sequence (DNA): TGTGCCAGCAGCCCAACTAGCGGGGGGGCATCCTACGAGCAGTACTTC. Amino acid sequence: CASSPTSGGASYEQYF.